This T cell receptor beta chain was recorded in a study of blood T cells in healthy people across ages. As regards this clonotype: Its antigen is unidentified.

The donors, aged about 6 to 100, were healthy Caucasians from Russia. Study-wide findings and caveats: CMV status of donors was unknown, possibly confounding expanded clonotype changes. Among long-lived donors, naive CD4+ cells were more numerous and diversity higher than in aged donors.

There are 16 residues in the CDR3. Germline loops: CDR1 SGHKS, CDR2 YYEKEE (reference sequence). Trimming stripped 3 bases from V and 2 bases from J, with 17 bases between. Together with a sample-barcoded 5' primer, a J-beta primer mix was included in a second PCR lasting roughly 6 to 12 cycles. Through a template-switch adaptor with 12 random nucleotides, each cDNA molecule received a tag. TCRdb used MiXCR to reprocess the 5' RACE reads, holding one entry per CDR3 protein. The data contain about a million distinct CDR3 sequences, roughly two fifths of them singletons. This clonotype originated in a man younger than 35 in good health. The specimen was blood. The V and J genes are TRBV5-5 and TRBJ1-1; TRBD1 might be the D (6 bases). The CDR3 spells CASSSQGHTVNTEAFF. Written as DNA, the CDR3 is TGTGCCAGCAGCTCACAGGGACACACGGTTAACACTGAAGCTTTCTTT.